Listed below are T cell receptor beta chains from one sample, sequenced in a study of blood T cell repertoires in COVID-19. The method was immunoSEQ multiplex PCR; TCRdb's version includes in-frame clones alone and lacks a portion of them. The table shows roughly 150,000 clones, with 65% to 85% occurring only once. Sequencing was done on a sample of PBMCs or T cells enriched from blood (not recorded which). The receptor set was obtained from a man in his 70s who had been exposed to COVID-19. Each CDR3 is given without its conserved first and last residue. Fields, in order: CDR3 length, V gene, CDR3 protein.

len: 9
v_gene: TRBV20-1
CDR3aa: SAGTGVGYT

len: 12
v_gene: TRBV4-3
CDR3aa: ASSQDPQGREQY

len: 14
v_gene: TRBV9
CDR3aa: ASSPMGITNTGELF

len: 13
v_gene: TRBV27
CDR3aa: ASSLSRGQYNEQF

len: 13
v_gene: TRBV28
CDR3aa: ASTSGTLSSYEQY

len: 13
v_gene: TRBV7-2
CDR3aa: ASSSTGVSSYEQY

len: 13
v_gene: TRBV19
CDR3aa: ASSIFGTSGYEQY

len: 12
v_gene: TRBV13
CDR3aa: ASSLDRGNSPLH

len: 13
v_gene: TRBV4-3
CDR3aa: ASSQVLTGNYGYT

len: 13
v_gene: TRBV2
CDR3aa: ASSLAVTGGPPLH

len: 12
v_gene: TRBV5-4
CDR3aa: ASSVDRGQTEAF

len: 13
v_gene: TRBV30
CDR3aa: AWSVRPGSGNTIY

len: 14
v_gene: TRBV28
CDR3aa: ASTPRGRGLMSPLH

len: 13
v_gene: TRBV5-1
CDR3aa: ASSFTVEDTGELF

len: 10
v_gene: TRBV12-1
CDR3aa: ASRPSGDEQF

len: 12
v_gene: TRBV30
CDR3aa: AWATGTGVETQY

len: 10
v_gene: TRBV11-2
CDR3aa: ASSLGGVEAF

len: 13
v_gene: TRBV6-5
CDR3aa: ASRGTGQRNEKLF

len: 11
v_gene: TRBV11-3
CDR3aa: ASSPGGREGAF

len: 12
v_gene: TRBV27
CDR3aa: ASSSSTANTEAF

len: 12
v_gene: TRBV10-2
CDR3aa: ASSLGTVNYGYT

len: 14
v_gene: TRBV11-2
CDR3aa: ASSQLTGGYNSPLH

len: 12
v_gene: TRBV7-2
CDR3aa: ASSHAGGSYEQY

len: 12
v_gene: TRBV18
CDR3aa: ASFSGGNTGELF

len: 14
v_gene: TRBV7-2
CDR3aa: ASSATSGRGWNEQF

len: 12
v_gene: TRBV25-1
CDR3aa: ASSDSGGNYEQY

len: 13
v_gene: TRBV4-2
CDR3aa: ASSPAFTGLVAAF

len: 12
v_gene: TRBV28
CDR3aa: ASSQQGFTGELF

len: 12
v_gene: TRBV19
CDR3aa: ASTLSGGIQPQH

len: 14
v_gene: TRBV6-2/TRBV6-3
CDR3aa: ASSYSGISSYNEQF